The clone carrying this T cell receptor beta chain came up many times. The antigen remains undetermined. These data belong to a study of Graves' ophthalmopathy and Graves' hyperthyroidism. Overall study: Peripheral blood sampling preceded any treatment and occurred at initial diagnosis. Study findings and constraints: The model reached around 64% sensitivity and approximately 72% specificity for predicting ophthalmopathy progression.

Amplified TCR beta CDR3 regions were obtained using RNA transcripts as template. HTBI-primed RT-PCR formed the first round, and a multiplex PCR formed the second. TCRdb fed the multiplex PCR reads into MiXCR, producing one record per CDR3 protein. The sample contains hundreds of thousands of distinct CDR3 sequences, approximately 22% of which appear only once. The ends were cut back, 7 bases at V and 7 bases at J, with 16 bases in the middle. The CDR3 is made up of 13 amino acids. If patients had other autoimmune diseases, uncontrolled infections, pregnancy or lactation, they were excluded. The chain is built from TRBV12-3 or TRBV12-4 and TRBJ1-1; a weak D match, TRBD1 (5 bases). Sequenced input: peripheral blood. This sequence originates from a young woman with stable Graves' hyperthyroidism. Some clones in this sample may be carry-over from other donors' samples. DNA for the CDR3: TGTGCCAGCAACCTAAACAGGAGAATTGAAGCTTTCTTT. This encodes CASNLNRRIEAFF.